Reported below is one TCR beta chain. TCRdb keeps only in-frame clones here, not all; method: immunoSEQ multiplex PCR. The sample holds under 150,000 clones. This entry comes from a study of T cell responses to AZD1222 COVID-19 vaccine. The source material was peripheral blood. The TCR comes from an adult in good health.

The CDR3 sequence: CASSKGRGLNTEAFF. The CDR3 coding sequence is TGTGCCAGTAGTAAGGGACGGGGTCTGAACACTGAAGCTTTCTTT. The rearrangement links TRBV19 to TRBJ1-1, with D maybe TRBD1 (5 bases). Per the germline V gene, CDR1 is LNHDA and CDR2 is SQIVND (reference sequence). The V gene lost 4 bases and the J gene lost 0 bases, with 12 bases spanning the gap. The CDR3 consists of 15 residues.